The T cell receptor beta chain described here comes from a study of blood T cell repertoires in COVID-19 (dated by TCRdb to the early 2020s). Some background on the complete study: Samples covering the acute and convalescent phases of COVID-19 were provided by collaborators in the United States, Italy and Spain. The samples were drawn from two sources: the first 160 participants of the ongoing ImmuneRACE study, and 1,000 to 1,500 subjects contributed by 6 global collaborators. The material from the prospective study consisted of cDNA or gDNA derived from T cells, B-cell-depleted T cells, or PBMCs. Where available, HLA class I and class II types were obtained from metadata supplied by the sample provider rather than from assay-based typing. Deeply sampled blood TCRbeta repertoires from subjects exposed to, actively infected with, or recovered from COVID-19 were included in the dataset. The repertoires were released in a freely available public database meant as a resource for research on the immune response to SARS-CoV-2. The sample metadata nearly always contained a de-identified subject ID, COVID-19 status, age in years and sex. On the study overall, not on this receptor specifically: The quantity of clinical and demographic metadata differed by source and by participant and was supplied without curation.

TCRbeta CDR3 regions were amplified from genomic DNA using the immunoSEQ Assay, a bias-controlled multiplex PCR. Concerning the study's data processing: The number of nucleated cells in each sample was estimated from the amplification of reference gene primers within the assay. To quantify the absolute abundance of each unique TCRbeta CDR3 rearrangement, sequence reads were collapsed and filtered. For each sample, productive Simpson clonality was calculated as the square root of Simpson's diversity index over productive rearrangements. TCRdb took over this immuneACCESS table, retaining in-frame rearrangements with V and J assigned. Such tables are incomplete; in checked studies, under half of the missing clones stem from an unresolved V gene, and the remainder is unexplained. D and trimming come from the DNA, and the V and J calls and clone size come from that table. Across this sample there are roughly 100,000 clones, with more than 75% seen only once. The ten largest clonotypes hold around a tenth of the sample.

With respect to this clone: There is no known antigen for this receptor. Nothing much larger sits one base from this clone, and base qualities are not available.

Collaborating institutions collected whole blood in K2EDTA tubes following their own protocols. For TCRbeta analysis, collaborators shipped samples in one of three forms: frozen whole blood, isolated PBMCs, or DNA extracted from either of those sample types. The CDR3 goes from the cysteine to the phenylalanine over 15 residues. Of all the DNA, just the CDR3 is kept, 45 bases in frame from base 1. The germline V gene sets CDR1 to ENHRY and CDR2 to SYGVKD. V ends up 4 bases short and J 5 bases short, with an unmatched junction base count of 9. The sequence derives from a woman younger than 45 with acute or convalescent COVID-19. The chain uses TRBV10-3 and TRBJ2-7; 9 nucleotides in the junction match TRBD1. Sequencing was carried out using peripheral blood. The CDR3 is CAISGGGQGGNEQYF. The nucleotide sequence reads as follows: TGTGCCATCAGTGGGGGGGGACAGGGAGGAAACGAGCAGTACTTC.